One sample yielded the 6 T cell receptor beta chains listed below, sequenced in a study of cytomegalovirus exposure and HLA in healthy donors. PCR primers comprised 60 Vbeta and 13 Jbeta primers. Using immunoSEQ multiplex PCR, the repertoire was profiled, and TCRdb retains in-frame clones only, with some absent. In the table there are 240,000 or so clones, approximately 80% of which are singletons. Sequences were obtained from PBMCs. Every receptor here comes from a woman in her sixties in good health and CMV-seropositive.

This clone was observed a handful of times. The chain links TRBV4-1 to TRBJ2-7; 11 bases match TRBD2. V shed 4 bases, J shed 2 bases, and the junction held 7 bases outside the gene matches. CDR1 is MGHRA and CDR2 is YSYEKL in the germline V gene. This CDR3 spans 16 amino acids. For the CDR3, the DNA is TGCGCCAGCAGCCGCTCCGGGACTAGCGGAACCTACGAGCAGTACTTC. It codes for CASSRSGTSGTYEQYF.

The chain combines TRBV27 with TRBJ2-1, with D possibly matching TRBD2 (7 bases). Germline CDR1 MNHEY, CDR2 SMNVEV (reference sequence). CDR3 length equals 17 residues. V was shortened by 1 base and J by 8 bases, with 21 bases between the two germline ends. The CDR3 sequence: CASSLYFGGGRVHEQFF. For the CDR3, the DNA is TGTGCCAGCAGTTTATACTTCGGGGGCGGGAGAGTCCATGAGCAGTTCTTC.

The chain has TRBV29-1 and TRBJ2-2; D is perhaps TRBD2 (6 bases). CDR3 length equals 14 residues. Germline V gives CDR1 SQVTM, CDR2 ANQGSEA. The V end was cut by 4 bases, the J end by 2 bases, with 11 bases between. The CDR3 coding sequence is TGCAGCGTTGGCCAGGGAGGTAACACCGGGGAGCTGTTTTTT. This codes for CSVGQGGNTGELFF.

This chain's CDR3 is CASKIAEGSSYEQYF. The CDR3 DNA sequence: TGTGCCAGCAAGATCGCCGAGGGCAGTTCCTACGAGCAGTACTTC. The chain has TRBV6-1 and TRBJ2-7; the D gene is possibly TRBD2 (5 bases). This CDR3 is 15 amino acids long. From germline, CDR1 is MNHNS and CDR2 SASEGT. V dropped 7 bases and J dropped 1 base, with 17 bases sitting between them.

Only a few counts were recorded for this clone. The rearrangement uses TRBV5-6 and TRBJ2-3, with a possible D match to TRBD1 (6 bases). Germline CDR1 is SGHDT and CDR2 is YYEEEE. The V gene lost 3 bases and the J gene lost 6 bases, with 11 bases spanning the gap. The CDR3 is made up of 13 amino acids. CDR3 sequence reads: CASSWARGDTQYF. The CDR3 DNA reads as TGTGCCAGCAGCTGGGCCAGGGGTGATACGCAGTATTTT.

This chain joins TRBV7-9 and TRBJ1-2; possible D gene TRBD1, 6 bases. The CDR3 length is 14 residues. In germline, CDR1 is SEHNR, CDR2 FQNEAQ (reference sequence). Trimming took off 4 bases at V and 4 bases at J, with 13 bases between the two ends. CDR3 residues: CASSSTTGIYGYTF. CDR3 nucleotides: TGTGCCAGCAGCTCCACGACAGGAATCTATGGCTACACCTTC.